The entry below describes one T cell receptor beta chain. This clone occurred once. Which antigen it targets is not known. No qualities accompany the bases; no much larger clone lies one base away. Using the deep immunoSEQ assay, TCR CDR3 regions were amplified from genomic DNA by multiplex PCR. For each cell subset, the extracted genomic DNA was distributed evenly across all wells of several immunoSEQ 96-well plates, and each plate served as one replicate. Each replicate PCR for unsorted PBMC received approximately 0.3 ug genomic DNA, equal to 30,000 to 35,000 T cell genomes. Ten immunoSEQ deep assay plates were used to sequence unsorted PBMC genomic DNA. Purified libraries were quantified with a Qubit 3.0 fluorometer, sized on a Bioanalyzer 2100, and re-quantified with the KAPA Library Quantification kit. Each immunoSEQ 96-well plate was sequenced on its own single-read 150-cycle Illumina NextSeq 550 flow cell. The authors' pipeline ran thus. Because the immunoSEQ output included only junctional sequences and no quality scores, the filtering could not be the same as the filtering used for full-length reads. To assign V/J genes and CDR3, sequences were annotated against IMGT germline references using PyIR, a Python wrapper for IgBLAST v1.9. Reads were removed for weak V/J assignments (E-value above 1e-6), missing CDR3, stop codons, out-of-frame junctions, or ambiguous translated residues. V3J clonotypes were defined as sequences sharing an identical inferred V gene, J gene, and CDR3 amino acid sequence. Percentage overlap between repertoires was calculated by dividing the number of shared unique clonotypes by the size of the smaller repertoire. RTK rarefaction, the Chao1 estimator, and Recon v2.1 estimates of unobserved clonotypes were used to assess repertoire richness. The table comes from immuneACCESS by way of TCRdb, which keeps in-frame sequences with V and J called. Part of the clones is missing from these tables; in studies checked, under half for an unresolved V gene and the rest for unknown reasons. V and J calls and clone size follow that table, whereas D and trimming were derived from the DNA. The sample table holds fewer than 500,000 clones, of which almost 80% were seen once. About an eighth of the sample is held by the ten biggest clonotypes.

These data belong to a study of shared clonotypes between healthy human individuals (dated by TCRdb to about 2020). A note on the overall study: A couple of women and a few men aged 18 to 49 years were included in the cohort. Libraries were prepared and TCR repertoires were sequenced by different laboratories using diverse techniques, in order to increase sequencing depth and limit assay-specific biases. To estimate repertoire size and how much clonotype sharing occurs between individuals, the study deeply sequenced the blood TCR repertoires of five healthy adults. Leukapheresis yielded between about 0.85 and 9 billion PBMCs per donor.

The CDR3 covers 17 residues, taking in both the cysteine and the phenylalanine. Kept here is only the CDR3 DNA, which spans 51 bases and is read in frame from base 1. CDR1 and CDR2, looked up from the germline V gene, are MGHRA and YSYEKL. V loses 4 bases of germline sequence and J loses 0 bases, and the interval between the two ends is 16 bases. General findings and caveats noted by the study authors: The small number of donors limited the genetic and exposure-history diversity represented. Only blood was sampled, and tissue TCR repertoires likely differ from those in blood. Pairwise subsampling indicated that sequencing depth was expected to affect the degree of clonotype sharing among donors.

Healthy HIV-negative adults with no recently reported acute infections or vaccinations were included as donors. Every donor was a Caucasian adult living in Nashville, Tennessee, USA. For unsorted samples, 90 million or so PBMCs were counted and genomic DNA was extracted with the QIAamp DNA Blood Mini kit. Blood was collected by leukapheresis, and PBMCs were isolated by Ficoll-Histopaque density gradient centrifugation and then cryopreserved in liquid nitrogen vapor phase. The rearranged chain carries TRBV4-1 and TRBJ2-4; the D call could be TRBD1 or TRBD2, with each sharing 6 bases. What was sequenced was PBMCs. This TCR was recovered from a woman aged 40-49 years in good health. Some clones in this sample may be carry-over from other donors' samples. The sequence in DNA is TGCGCCAGCAGCCGCCGTGGAGGGGGGCTAGCCAAAAACATTCAGTACTTC. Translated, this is CASSRRGGGLAKNIQYF.